Following are 24 T cell receptor beta chains from one sample sequenced in a study of control samples from healthy donors and cancer patients. Assay used: immunoSEQ multiplex PCR; TCRdb lists only in-frame clones, some missing. Among some 150,000 clones listed, about 94% were seen once. The sample taken for sequencing was PBMCs. The receptors here all came from a man in his fifties or sixties with colorectal cancer.

The J gene is TRBJ2-7, the V gene TRBV7-9; D call uncertain. Trimming stripped 4 bases from V and 0 bases from J, with 22 bases between. The length of the CDR3 is 18 residues. Germline loops: CDR1 SEHNR, CDR2 FQNEAQ (reference sequence). CDR3 amino acids: CASSSRASSSSHSYEQYF. The CDR3 nucleotides are TGTGCCAGCAGCTCAAGGGCTTCCTCTTCTTCGCACTCCTACGAGCAGTACTTC.

This chain links TRBV9 with TRBJ2-1; 7 nucleotides agree with TRBD1. CDR3 length: 19 residues. Germline CDR1 and CDR2: SGDLS and YYNGEE. V was pared by 0 bases and J by 4 bases, with 16 bases of the junction left unmatched. CDR3 bases: TGTGCCAGCAGCGTAGCGCCAGGGGGAACGATATGGGCTTACAATGAGCAGTTCTTC. Protein product: CASSVAPGGTIWAYNEQFF.

This sequence joins TRBV18 and TRBJ1-5, with no clear D. The CDR3 sequence is 12 residues long. V was clipped by 2 bases and J by 4 bases, with 3 bases between them. Germline CDR1 reads KGHSH; CDR2 reads LQKENI. Here the CDR3 reads CASSPGNQPQHF. The CDR3 DNA is TGTGCCAGCTCACCAGGAAATCAGCCCCAGCATTTT.

V is TRBV7-2 and J is TRBJ2-7, with 8 bases matching TRBD1. Germline V gene sequence: CDR1 SGHTA, CDR2 FQGNSA. This CDR3 is 14 amino acids long. After removal of 3 bases from V and 2 bases from J, the junction contained 3 bases not matched to a gene. CDR3 coding DNA: TGTGCCAGCAGCTTTGGGGACAGGACCTACGAGCAGTACTTC. It encodes CASSFGDRTYEQYF.

The chain is built from TRBV11-2 and TRBJ2-3; TRBD2 agrees at 11 bases. Per the germline V gene, CDR1 is SGHAT and CDR2 is FQNNGV. This CDR3 is 15 amino acids long. Trimming at V came to 2 bases and at J to 4 bases, leaving 2 bases not matched to a gene. This chain's CDR3 is CASSLLAGGADTQYF. CDR3 nucleotides: TGTGCCAGCAGCTTACTAGCGGGGGGTGCAGATACGCAGTATTTT.

This clone was observed once. The chain couples TRBV5-1 to TRBJ2-1; TRBD2 matches 8 bases. Trimming removed 0 bases from V and 10 bases from J; junction bases left unmatched: 9. Germline CDR1 and CDR2: SGHRS and YFSETQ. This CDR3 is built from 15 residues. For the CDR3, the DNA is TGCGCCAGCAGCTTGGGGGCGGGGGGCCCCTGGGAGCAGTTCTTC. Its translation is CASSLGAGGPWEQFF.

The chain employs TRBV30 and TRBJ2-1, with 8 bases lining up with TRBD2. The CDR3 has 16 amino acids. With V trimmed by 3 bases and J by 10 bases, 17 bases remained unmatched. Per the germline V gene, CDR1 is GTSNPN and CDR2 is SVGIG (reference sequence). The CDR3 DNA is TGTGCCTGGAGCCTCAGGGAGAGTAGCGGGGTTAAGGAGCAGTTCTTC. Encoded protein: CAWSLRESSGVKEQFF.

This chain links TRBV11-3 with TRBJ2-2, with 9 bases identical to TRBD2. This CDR3 comprises 16 residues. V shed 5 bases and J 0 bases; nucleotides not matched to a gene: 4. The V gene's germline CDR1 is SGHNT and CDR2 YENEEA. In DNA, the CDR3 is TGTGCCAGCAGCGAGCGGGGGGCTGCGAACACCGGGGAGCTGTTTTTT. This codes for CASSERGAANTGELFF. Together with reference TRBV11-3 and TRBJ2-2, the CDR3 gives the full variable domain: EAGVVQSPRYKIIEKKQPVAFWCNPISGHNTLYWYLQNLGQGPELLIRYENEEAVDDSQLPKDRFSAERLKGVDSTLKIQPAELGDSAVYLCASSERGAANTGELFFGEGSRLTVL.

This chain connects TRBV6-1 to TRBJ1-1; possible D gene TRBD1, 5 bases. V was trimmed by 3 bases and J by 5 bases, leaving 7 bases between them. Germline V gene data show CDR1 as MNHNS and CDR2 as SASEGT. This CDR3 has 12 residues. CDR3 sequence reads: CASSDRVTEAFF. As DNA, the CDR3 is TGTGCCAGCAGTGACAGGGTGACTGAAGCTTTCTTT.

The chain couples TRBV3-1 (or the pseudogene TRBV3-2) to TRBJ1-5; D not certain. The germline V and J ends were trimmed by 3 bases and 11 bases, with 14 bases remaining between them. The germline V gene encodes CDR1 LGHDT and CDR2 YNNKEL (reference sequence). The length of the CDR3 is 13 residues. The CDR3 region is CASSQGLFAAQHF. Written as DNA, the CDR3 is TGTGCCAGCAGCCAGGGCCTCTTCGCGGCCCAGCATTTT.

This chain connects TRBV19 to TRBJ2-7; 7 bases map to TRBD1. With V trimmed by 6 bases and J by 2 bases, 7 bases remained unmatched. CDR3 length equals 14 residues. From germline, CDR1 is LNHDA and CDR2 SQIVND (reference sequence). The CDR3 loop reads CASSDRVGTYEQYF. DNA for the CDR3: TGTGCCAGTAGCGACAGGGTGGGGACCTACGAGCAGTACTTC.

This sequence joins TRBV9 and TRBJ2-5; no firm D call. Germline values: CDR1 SGDLS, CDR2 YYNGEE. The CDR3 has 14 amino acids. V lost 0 bases, J lost 1 base, and 7 bases lay in between. The DNA for the CDR3 is TGTGCCAGCAGCGTAGGGGCGGTCCAAGAGACCCAGTACTTC. Its translation: CASSVGAVQETQYF.

The V gene is TRBV7-2, the J gene TRBJ2-5, with a weak D call TRBD2 (5 bases). Deletions cut 1 base from V and 7 bases from J, with 13 bases between. The CDR3 loop spans 14 amino acids. CDR1 and CDR2 from the germline V gene are SGHTA and FQGNSA. The CDR3 DNA sequence: TGTGCCAGCAGCTTAGGGCAGCCTGCGGGGACCCAGTACTTC. Protein product: CASSLGQPAGTQYF.

The chain couples TRBV6-5 to TRBJ1-1, with D perhaps TRBD1 (5 bases). The germline gives CDR1 MNHEY, CDR2 SVGAGI. The CDR3 has 12 residues. Trimming removed 11 bases from V and 8 bases from J, with 18 bases in between. As DNA, the CDR3 is TGTGCCGCCGAGGGGCCCTTCGGAGAAGCTTTCTTT. As protein: CAAEGPFGEAFF.

The chain links TRBV5-1 to TRBJ1-4, with TRBD1 as a possible D gene (6 bases). Between the trimmed V and J ends, which lost 3 bases and 4 bases, there was a span of 16 bases. The length of the CDR3 is 16 residues. Germline CDR1 reads SGHRS; CDR2 reads YFSETQ. This CDR3 reads CASSSAPGAFNEKLFF. The CDR3 coding sequence is TGCGCCAGCAGCTCAGCACCAGGGGCCTTTAATGAAAAACTGTTTTTT.

The chain is built from TRBV6-5 and TRBJ1-1; D unresolved. CDR1 MNHEY and CDR2 SVGAGI come from the germline V gene. V lost 4 bases, J lost 1 base, and 7 bases lay in between. CDR3 size: 13 residues. CDR3 region: CASSFSANTEAFF. As DNA, the CDR3 is TGTGCCAGCAGTTTTTCAGCGAACACTGAAGCTTTCTTT.

The gene calls are TRBV7-2 and TRBJ2-7; D unclear. Germline V lookup: CDR1 SGHTA, CDR2 FQGNSA. V lost 9 bases and J lost 3, with 3 bases in between. This CDR3 has 9 residues. The CDR3 spells CARNYEQYF. The CDR3 nucleotides are TGTGCCAGAAACTACGAGCAGTACTTC.

V gene TRBV19 combines with J gene TRBJ2-1; 7 bases agree with TRBD2. The germline CDR1 and CDR2 sequences are LNHDA and SQIVND (reference sequence). This CDR3 contains 14 residues. The trim removed 7 bases at V and 4 bases at J, leaving 7 bases unmatched. CDR3 region: CASNLGGIYNEQFF. CDR3 bases: TGTGCCAGTAATTTGGGGGGGATTTACAATGAGCAGTTCTTC. Drawing the rest from reference TRBV19 and TRBJ2-1, the complete variable domain is DGGITQSPKYLFRKEGQNVTLSCEQNLNHDAMYWYRQDPGQGLRLIYYSQIVNDFQKGDIAEGYSVSREKKESFPLTVTSAQKNPTAFYLCASNLGGIYNEQFFGPGTRLTVL.

CDR3: CASSPAQGAANYGYTF. The DNA of the CDR3 is TGCGCCAGCAGTCCTGCGCAGGGGGCCGCTAACTATGGCTACACCTTC. The rearrangement uses TRBV5-1 and TRBJ1-2, with 8 bases lining up with TRBD1. The CDR3 is made up of 16 amino acids. Germline CDR1 and CDR2: SGHRS and YFSETQ. V shed 5 bases and J 0 bases; nucleotides not matched to a gene: 9.

This chain joins TRBV6-5 and TRBJ2-4; TRBD2 is a possible D gene (6 bases). CDR1 is MNHEY, CDR2 SVGAGI, per germline. The CDR3 covers 16 residues. Trimming left V 4 bases short and J 0 bases short, with 13 bases between. The CDR3 reads CASSSPGGGAKNIQYF. DNA for the CDR3: TGTGCCAGCAGTTCCCCCGGGGGAGGAGCCAAAAACATTCAGTACTTC.

J is TRBJ2-5 and V is TRBV19, with TRBD1 matching over 9 bases. This CDR3 spans 14 amino acids. Germline V gene lookup returns CDR1 LNHDA and CDR2 SQIVND (reference sequence). V lost 6 bases to trimming and J lost 5 bases; unmatched junction nucleotides: 7. CDR3 amino acids: CASSADRGFETQYF. CDR3 nucleotides: TGTGCCAGTAGCGCCGACAGGGGGTTTGAGACCCAGTACTTC.

In this sample, this clone turned up once. The chain uses TRBV6-5 and TRBJ1-1; D call uncertain. In germline, CDR1 is MNHEY, CDR2 SVGAGI. Trimming took 5 bases from V and 0 from J, leaving 7 bases between them. The CDR3 runs 13 residues. The chain's CDR3 is CASSTDLNTEAFF. As DNA, the CDR3 is TGTGCCAGCAGTACAGACCTGAACACTGAAGCTTTCTTT.

The rearrangement joins TRBV7-2 to TRBJ2-7, with D perhaps TRBD1 (7 bases). V shed 4 bases and J shed 8 bases, with 27 bases lying between them. This CDR3 region has 17 residues. Germline CDR1 reads SGHTA; CDR2 reads FQGNSA. DNA of the CDR3: TGTGCCAGCAGCTCGCGGGGACAGACCACCACATATGTCCAGCAGTACTTC. Translation gives CASSSRGQTTTYVQQYF.

The rearrangement links TRBV10-3 to TRBJ1-2; maybe TRBD1 (5 bases). From germline, CDR1 is ENHRY and CDR2 SYGVKD. Trimming shortened V by 10 bases and J by 1 base, and 16 bases separated the two germline ends. This CDR3 is 14 amino acids long. Here the CDR3 DNA reads TGTGCCACCTCACCCGGGGCCCTTAACTATGGCTACACCTTC. This translates into CATSPGALNYGYTF.